Below are 6 T cell receptor beta chains sequenced from a single sample in a study of blood T cell repertoires in COVID-19. The method was immunoSEQ multiplex PCR; TCRdb's version includes in-frame clones alone and lacks a portion of them. In the table there are 40,000 to 45,000 clones, around 90% of which are singletons. Sequencing was performed on peripheral blood. These TCRs come from a man between 45 and 60 years old with active COVID-19.

The gene calls are TRBV7-6 and TRBJ2-7; D perhaps matches TRBD1 (6 bases). Trimming pared 4 bases from V and 3 bases from J, leaving 16 bases between. The V gene's germline CDR1 is SGHVS and CDR2 FNYEAQ. The CDR3 is 15 residues long. The CDR3 region is CASSSRQVGYYEQYF. The CDR3 DNA reads TGTGCCAGCAGCTCTAGACAGGTGGGCTACTACGAGCAGTACTTC.

The J gene is TRBJ2-5, the V gene TRBV3-1 (or the pseudogene TRBV3-2); TRBD1 matches at 7 bases. V was clipped by 8 bases and J by 2 bases; unmatched bases: 5. This CDR3 contains 13 residues. The V gene's germline CDR1 is LGHDT and CDR2 YNNKEL (reference sequence). In nucleotides, the CDR3 is TGTGCCAGCCTCAACAGGGGTCAAGAGACCCAGTACTTC. It translates to CASLNRGQETQYF.

In its sample, this clone is medium-sized (0.01 to 0.1%). This chain links TRBV19 with TRBJ1-5, with no clear D. CDR3 length: 14 residues. Per the germline V gene, CDR1 is LNHDA and CDR2 is SQIVND (reference sequence). V shed 7 bases and J shed 0 bases, with 10 bases lying between them. This CDR3 is CASTDLYSNQPQHF. In DNA, the CDR3 is TGTGCCAGTACCGATCTCTATAGCAATCAGCCCCAGCATTTT.

The chain recombines TRBV11-2 with TRBJ2-1; the match to TRBD1 covers 12 bases. CDR3 length: 17 residues. Germline values: CDR1 SGHAT, CDR2 FQNNGV. V was pared by 4 bases and J by 7 bases, with 11 bases of the junction left unmatched. The chain's CDR3 is CASSSHPGQGALNEQFF. The DNA for the CDR3 is TGTGCCAGCAGCTCGCACCCGGGACAGGGGGCGCTTAATGAGCAGTTCTTC.

This sequence joins TRBV28 and TRBJ1-2; weak D call: TRBD1 (5 bases). The V gene's germline CDR1 is MDHEN and CDR2 SYDVKM. The ends were cut back, 6 bases at V and 2 bases at J, with 13 bases in the middle. This CDR3 has 14 amino acids. Here the CDR3 reads CASRGRRDNYGYTF. The DNA of the CDR3 is TGTGCCAGCAGGGGACGGCGGGACAACTATGGCTACACCTTC.

CDR3 loop: CASSTDRGVRQPQHF. The CDR3 nucleotides are TGTGCCAGTAGCACGGACAGGGGAGTAAGGCAGCCCCAGCATTTT. V gene TRBV19 combines with J gene TRBJ1-5; 9 bases fit TRBD1. Germline CDR1 is LNHDA and CDR2 is SQIVND (reference sequence). V shed 6 bases, J shed 7 bases, and the junction held 10 bases outside the gene matches. This CDR3 contains 15 residues.